This T cell receptor beta chain was recovered during a study of blood T cell repertoires in COVID-19. Study summary: The samples span acute and convalescent COVID-19 from the United States, Italy and Spain.

Authors' analysis steps: It was from reference gene primer amplification that nucleated cell counts were estimated. Data came from immunoSEQ multiplex PCR; TCRdb stores just in-frame clones and leaves some out. V and J calls and clone size come straight from that table; D and trimming were deduced from the DNA. The profile shows fewer than 70,000 clones, around 84% of them singletons. This clone has only a few counts. Trimming stripped 4 bases from V and 1 base from J, with 17 bases between. The CDR3 covers 16 residues. Germline CDR1 and CDR2: SGHRS and YFSETQ. V is TRBV5-1 and J is TRBJ1-2, with D tentatively TRBD1 (6 bases). Input material: peripheral blood. This TCR was sampled from a woman aged 80 or older with acute or convalescent COVID-19. The CDR3 reads CASSPQYPGVNYGYTF. CDR3 nucleotides: TGCGCCAGCAGCCCGCAATACCCAGGGGTTAACTATGGCTACACCTTC.